One and the same sample provided the 5 T cell receptor beta chains below, sequenced in a study of human T cells and chemical hapten exposure. TCRdb re-analysed the RACE reads in MiXCR, keeping a single row per CDR3 protein. The sample includes about 120,000 distinct CDR3 sequences, approximately 14% of them seen just once. Time point indicated: patch test 1, 2 weeks after DPC sensitization. The treatment: therapeutic diphenylcyclopropenone sensitization with weekly scalp DPC. This material consisted of whole blood, taken in connection with sensitization to the hapten diphenylcyclopropenone (DPC). These receptors all come from a man aged 18 to 29 with alopecia areata. Some clones in this sample may be carry-over from other donors' samples.

The chain combines TRBV20-1 with TRBJ1-4, with a possible D match to TRBD1 (5 bases). The CDR3 length is 14 residues. Germline V gene sequence: CDR1 DFQATT, CDR2 SNEGSKA (reference sequence). V lost 2 bases, J lost 7 bases, and 14 bases lay in between. The CDR3 reads CSARYWQGGEKLFF. The CDR3 nucleotides read TGCAGTGCTAGATATTGGCAGGGTGGTGAAAAACTGTTTTTT.

The sample holds a few counts of this clonotype. DNA for the CDR3: TGCGCCAGCAGTGTTAGCGGGGCGAGCACAGATACGCAGTATTTT. Translation: CASSVSGASTDTQYF. The J gene is TRBJ2-3, the V gene TRBV4-1; 8 positions match TRBD2. Germline V gene sequence: CDR1 MGHRA, CDR2 YSYEKL. The CDR3 consists of 15 residues. V shed 6 bases and J 0 bases; nucleotides not matched to a gene: 5.

The chain couples TRBV25-1 to TRBJ1-5; D might be TRBD1 (6 bases). The ends were cut back, 7 bases at V and 7 bases at J, with 14 bases in the middle. The CDR3 extends over 13 amino acids. CDR1 is MGHDK and CDR2 is SYGVNS in the germline V gene. The CDR3 DNA reads TGTGCCAGCAACGACAGGCTCGGGCAGCCCCAGCATTTT. Its protein is CASNDRLGQPQHF.

The chain joins TRBV5-1 to TRBJ2-2; D is possibly TRBD1 (5 bases). V lost 2 bases, J lost 1 base, and 6 bases lay in between. This CDR3 comprises 14 residues. Germline CDR1 and CDR2: SGHRS and YFSETQ. The CDR3 loop reads CASSFTGNTGELFF. CDR3 DNA sequence: TGCGCCAGCAGCTTTACAGGGAACACCGGGGAGCTGTTTTTT.

The genes are TRBV6-5 and TRBJ1-3; no clear D. The V end lost 6 bases, the J end lost 2 bases, and 11 bases lay between the germline ends. Germline loops: CDR1 MNHEY, CDR2 SVGAGI. This CDR3 has 14 residues. CDR3 nucleotides: TGTGCCAGCAGGCTGATGGGAGCTGGAAACACCATATATTTT. It is translated as CASRLMGAGNTIYF.